This T cell receptor beta chain was retrieved from a study of beta chain features in type 1 diabetes. Study outcomes and limitations: The similarity of naive, central memory and Treg TCRB repertoires appeared greater among patients than among healthy donors. Overrepresentation of cells with high TCR expression could result from cDNA sequencing.

With respect to this clone: Its antigen is still unknown.

Sequencing targeted expressed TCRB transcripts, as all isolated RNA had been reverse transcribed. Assay: immunoSEQ multiplex PCR; the TCRdb copy retains only in-frame clones and omits some. The sample contains some 150,000 clones, roughly 9.7% of which appear only once. Via the markers CD45RO/CCR7/CD25/CD127/CD95/CD27, stem cell-like memory, regulatory, central memory and naive CD4+ cells were sorted. This CDR3 comprises 13 residues. Germline CDR1 and CDR2: MGHRA and YSYEKL. Trimming took 5 bases from V and 1 from J, leaving 8 bases between them. The sample consisted of central memory CD4+ T cells from blood. The chain combines TRBV4-1 with TRBJ1-2; D uncertain. The clonotype originates from a woman in her 40s in good health. The CDR3 DNA reads TGCGCCAGCAGCTTCAGGAATAACTATGGCTACACCTTC. It is translated as CASSFRNNYGYTF.